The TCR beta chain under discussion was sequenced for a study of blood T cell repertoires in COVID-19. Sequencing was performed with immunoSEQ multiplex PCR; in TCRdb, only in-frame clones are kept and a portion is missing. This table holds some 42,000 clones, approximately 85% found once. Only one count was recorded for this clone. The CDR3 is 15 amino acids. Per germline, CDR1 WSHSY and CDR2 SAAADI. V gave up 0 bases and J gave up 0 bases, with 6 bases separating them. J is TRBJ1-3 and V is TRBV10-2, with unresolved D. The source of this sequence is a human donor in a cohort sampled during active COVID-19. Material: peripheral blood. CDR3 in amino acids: CASSESGSSGNTIYF. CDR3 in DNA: TGCGCCAGCAGTGAGTCGGGGAGCTCTGGAAACACCATATATTTT.